The 12 T cell receptor beta chains below were found in one sample sequenced in a study of T cell repertoires in aging, cancer and after chemotherapy. TCR beta rearrangements were amplified from peripheral blood genomic DNA. TRB rearrangements spanning V, D and J were amplified using mixed TRB-A/B primers. TCRdb reanalysed the multiplex PCR reads using MiXCR and keeps one entry per CDR3 protein. The data show about 5,000 distinct CDR3 sequences, around a third seen once. Specimen: blood. The receptors shown here come from a human donor with a blood cancer.

This clonotype occurred a few times. The V and J genes are TRBV18 and TRBJ2-3; no firm D call. The CDR3 spans 13 residues. V lost 3 bases, J lost 2 bases, and 6 bases lay in between. Germline values: CDR1 KGHSH, CDR2 LQKENI. CDR3 nucleotides: TGTGCCAGCTCACCGCGAATCACAGATACGCAGTATTTT. It specifies CASSPRITDTQYF.

The CDR3 here is CAWTTTGGNTEAFF. The CDR3 DNA is TGTGCCTGGACAACGACAGGGGGGAACACTGAAGCTTTCTTT. The rearrangement links TRBV30 to TRBJ1-1; 9 bases align to TRBD1. Germline assignment: CDR1 GTSNPN and CDR2 SVGIG (reference sequence). After removal of 4 bases from V and 1 base from J, the junction contained 4 bases not matched to a gene. The CDR3 covers 14 residues.

The gene calls are TRBV11-2 and TRBJ2-7; TRBD2 aligns across 13 bases. The CDR3 extends over 17 amino acids. The J segment lost 0 bases and the V segment lost 4 bases, leaving 6 bases of the junction unmatched. Germline V gives CDR1 SGHAT, CDR2 FQNNGV. The CDR3 nucleotides are TGTGCCAGCAGCTCCCCGGGACTAGCGGGGATCTCCTACGAGCAGTACTTC. Protein product: CASSSPGLAGISYEQYF.

The rearrangement links TRBV6-1 to TRBJ2-7, with 10 positions matching TRBD1. Germline values: CDR1 MNHNS, CDR2 SASEGT. The CDR3 runs to 15 residues. Losses at the gene ends were 5 bases for V and 2 bases for J; bases not matched to a gene: 6. This CDR3 is CASSYMTGGAYEQYF. DNA of the CDR3: TGTGCCAGCAGTTATATGACAGGGGGCGCCTACGAGCAGTACTTC.

The rearrangement joins TRBV6-5 to TRBJ2-6; no clear D. CDR1 and CDR2 (germline): MNHEY, SVGAGI. Deletions cut 5 bases from V and 0 bases from J, with 11 bases between. This CDR3 spans 16 amino acids. In nucleotides, the CDR3 is TGTGCCAGCAGTATCCGGGCCTCCTCTGGGGCCAACGTCCTGACTTTC. Its protein is CASSIRASSGANVLTF.

This clonotype came up a few times. The CDR3 protein is CASSTGLAGGATGEQYF. The CDR3 nucleotides read TGTGCCAGCAGTACGGGACTAGCGGGGGGCGCAACGGGAGAGCAGTACTTC. The V and J genes are TRBV27 and TRBJ2-7; TRBD2 matches at 15 bases. Germline lookup yields CDR1 MNHEY and CDR2 SMNVEV (reference sequence). V shed 5 bases, J shed 7 bases, and the junction held 12 bases outside the gene matches. The CDR3 totals 17 residues.

CDR3 nucleotides: TGTGCCAGCAAGTCTCGGGGAAACACTGAAGCTTTCTTT. Translating it yields CASKSRGNTEAFF. The chain is built from TRBV25-1 and TRBJ1-1, with D uncertain. CDR1 and CDR2 from the germline V gene are MGHDK and SYGVNS. CDR3 length equals 13 residues. The V end was cut by 7 bases, the J end by 2 bases, with 11 bases between.

This clonotype has a handful of counts. This sequence joins TRBV6-1 and TRBJ1-6; D ambiguous. Germline CDR1 reads MNHNS; CDR2 reads SASEGT. The V and J ends lost 2 bases and 3 bases respectively, with 11 bases between them. This CDR3 spans 16 amino acids. CDR3 residues: CASSERRLNYNSPLHF. The CDR3 DNA sequence: TGTGCCAGCAGTGAACGGCGGTTGAACTATAATTCACCCCTCCACTTT.

This clonotype is medium-sized in the sample. This CDR3 is CAISELDTDTQYF. DNA of the CDR3: TGTGCCATCAGTGAGTTGGACACAGATACGCAGTATTTT. This chain connects TRBV10-3 to TRBJ2-3; D is undetermined. With 1 base removed from V and 2 bases from J, the gap between germline ends came to 4 bases. Germline V gene data show CDR1 as ENHRY and CDR2 as SYGVKD. The CDR3 extends over 13 amino acids.

This clonotype was seen more than once but under ten times. The J gene is TRBJ1-1, the V gene TRBV5-6; 8 positions match TRBD1. The CDR3 totals 14 residues. The ends lost 2 bases at V and 2 bases at J; junction bases unmatched: 2. The germline V gene encodes CDR1 SGHDT and CDR2 YYEEEE. The CDR3 loop reads CASSFGTGNTEAFF. The CDR3 DNA reads TGTGCCAGCAGCTTTGGGACAGGTAACACTGAAGCTTTCTTT.

In its sample, this clonotype ranks as medium-sized. The chain uses TRBV27 and TRBJ1-6; a weak D match, TRBD1 (5 bases). CDR1 is MNHEY, CDR2 SMNVEV, per germline (reference sequence). The CDR3 sequence is 12 residues long. V was cut by 5 bases and J by 12 bases, with 11 bases left in between. The CDR3 DNA reads TGTGCCAGCAGTCCACAGGTGGGACCCCTCCACTTT. Its translation is CASSPQVGPLHF.

By sample fraction, this clonotype is medium-sized. The chain carries TRBV6-5 and TRBJ2-1; possibly TRBD1 for D (6 bases). V was pared by 6 bases and J by 2 bases, with 11 bases between. Germline V CDR1 and CDR2: MNHEY, SVGAGI. The CDR3 covers 14 residues. The DNA of the CDR3 is TGTGCCAGCAGCACGACAGGAGCCTACAATGAGCAGTTCTTC. Amino acids: CASSTTGAYNEQFF.